The clone carrying this TCR beta chain was picked up a small number of times. Via MiXCR, TCRdb re-called the 5' RACE reads, giving one row per CDR3 protein. This sample has some 36,000 distinct CDR3 sequences; roughly 7.8% occur once, and the top ten carry about 9.4%. Indicated time point: blood at routine non-recurrence follow-up after resection. This sample was taken from a study of spatial heterogeneity in lung cancer. Study details: PBMC samples from follow-up, where available, were sequenced a median of about 22 months after resection. For the average unique TCR and UMI combination, more than 8.5 occurrences appeared in raw reads.

Germline CDR1 and CDR2: WNHNN and SYGVQD (reference sequence). The CDR3 has 13 amino acids. V lost 4 bases and J 4 bases, leaving 7 bases between the germline ends. This chain links TRBV10-1 with TRBJ2-2; no clear D gene. The clonotype comes from a male donor with early-stage non-small cell lung cancer. Sequenced here: PBMCs, sampled at follow-up. Here the CDR3 DNA reads TGCGCCAGCAGTGTGGCGATCACCGGGGAGCTGTTTTTT. It is translated as CASSVAITGELFF.